These 30 T cell receptor beta chains share one sample of origin, sequenced in a study of T-cell reconstitution after alpha-beta-depleted transplantation in children. It was with unique molecular identifiers that the TCRbeta library was prepared. Each CDR3 protein is one row after TCRdb ran MiXCR on the PCR reads. The data show around 380,000 distinct CDR3 sequences, 11% seen once. This specimen was PBMCs from the stem cell graft donor, taken from the stem cell graft. Receptors were obtained from a human donor who donated a stem cell graft to a child with acute myeloid leukemia.

This clonotype was counted only a few times. The CDR3 sequence is CSGSRASGREQFF. The CDR3 DNA is TGCAGTGGCAGCCGTGCTAGCGGGAGAGAGCAGTTCTTC. This chain connects TRBV20-1 to TRBJ2-1; TRBD2 agrees at 10 bases. Per germline, CDR1 DFQATT and CDR2 SNEGSKA (reference sequence). J gave up 10 bases and V 7 bases, and 10 bases lay outside the gene matches. This CDR3 comprises 13 residues.

This clonotype was found many times. V is TRBV20-1 and J is TRBJ1-5; 10 bases are shared with TRBD1. Per the germline V gene, CDR1 is DFQATT and CDR2 is SNEGSKA (reference sequence). The length of the CDR3 is 16 residues. J gave up 6 bases and V 4 bases, and 12 bases lay outside the gene matches. CDR3 DNA: TGCAGTGCTACCGACCGGGACAGGGGACTGGTTCAGCCCCAGCATTTT. Translation gives CSATDRDRGLVQPQHF.

This clonotype came up a few times. The rearrangement links TRBV5-1 to TRBJ2-7, with 7 bases matching TRBD2. V shed 0 bases and J 0 bases; nucleotides not matched to a gene: 12. Germline lookup yields CDR1 SGHRS and CDR2 YFSETQ. The CDR3 is made up of 18 amino acids. The DNA for the CDR3 is TGCGCCAGCAGCTTGGGGTCTAGCGGTAGACAGAGCTCCTACGAGCAGTACTTC. It encodes CASSLGSSGRQSSYEQYF.

This clonotype was detected only a few times. The J gene is TRBJ2-1, the V gene TRBV7-3; the match to TRBD1 covers 11 bases. CDR3 size: 16 residues. After removal of 2 bases from V and 8 bases from J, the junction contained 8 bases not matched to a gene. Germline V CDR1 and CDR2: SGHTA, FQGTGA. CDR3 in DNA: TGTGCCAGCAGCTTAGTATCCGGGACAGGGGGGGATGAGCAGTTCTTC. Amino acids: CASSLVSGTGGDEQFF.

The chain recombines TRBV29-1 with TRBJ2-1; TRBD2 matches 9 bases. Losses at the gene ends were 0 bases for V and 3 bases for J; bases not matched to a gene: 6. The CDR3 is 16 amino acids. CDR1 SQVTM and CDR2 ANQGSEA come from the germline V gene. The CDR3 DNA reads as TGCAGCGTTGAAGAAGGGGGACTAGCCGGCTACAATGAGCAGTTCTTC. It yields the protein CSVEEGGLAGYNEQFF.

In its sample, this clonotype was seen a few times. The chain uses TRBV12-3 or TRBV12-4 and TRBJ2-5; a weak D match, TRBD2 (6 bases). The length of the CDR3 is 14 residues. Trimming removed 3 bases at V and 5 bases at J, with 13 bases between. The CDR3 DNA reads TGTGCCAGCAGTTTTCAGGGCGGAGGGGAGACCCAGTACTTC. This translates into CASSFQGGGETQYF.

In this sample, this clonotype turned up a few times. The gene calls are TRBV11-1 and TRBJ2-5; the D is unclear. This CDR3 is 15 amino acids long. V lost 1 base, J lost 2 bases, and 11 bases lay in between. The V gene's germline CDR1 is SGHAT and CDR2 FQDESV (reference sequence). The CDR3 sequence: CASSLEVLPQETQYF. In nucleotides, the CDR3 is TGTGCCAGCAGCTTAGAGGTGTTACCGCAAGAGACCCAGTACTTC.

This clonotype was detected only a few times. This chain links TRBV12-3 or TRBV12-4 with TRBJ1-1; tentative D call: TRBD1 (6 bases). The CDR3 covers 12 residues. Trimming removed 5 bases from V and 9 bases from J, with 13 bases in between. CDR3 DNA sequence: TGTGCCAGCAGTCCTGAGGACAGAAAAGCTTTCTTT. This sequence encodes CASSPEDRKAFF.

In its sample, this clonotype was seen many times. The chain recombines TRBV3-1 with TRBJ2-3; D tentatively fits TRBD1 or TRBD2 (5 bases each). There are 16 residues in the CDR3. V was pared by 1 base and J by 1 base, with 12 bases between. Germline loops: CDR1 LGHDT, CDR2 YNNKEL (reference sequence). The CDR3 region has the DNA TGTGCCAGCAGCCAAGTGAGCCGGGACGGCACAGATACGCAGTATTTT. Its translation is CASSQVSRDGTDTQYF.

This rearrangement joins TRBV7-6 to TRBJ2-5, with a weak D call TRBD2 (5 bases). The germline V and J ends were trimmed by 2 bases and 4 bases, with 23 bases remaining between them. This CDR3 has 18 residues. Germline assignment: CDR1 SGHVS and CDR2 FNYEAQ. The CDR3 reads CASSLSDPGYLLGETQYF. Written as DNA, the CDR3 is TGTGCCAGCAGCTTATCGGACCCGGGGTACCTATTGGGAGAGACCCAGTACTTC.

This clonotype was seen only a few times. The gene calls are TRBV29-1 and TRBJ2-3; D is perhaps TRBD1 (5 bases). The CDR3 consists of 13 residues. V was shortened by 7 bases and J by 6 bases, with 17 bases between the two germline ends. CDR1 SQVTM and CDR2 ANQGSEA come from the germline V gene. CDR3 amino acids: CSASRVSEDTQYF. The CDR3 bases are TGCAGCGCTTCCAGGGTCTCGGAGGATACGCAGTATTTT.

This clonotype was recorded many times. V gene TRBV5-5 combines with J gene TRBJ1-6, with D unclear. Germline V gene lookup returns CDR1 SGHKS and CDR2 YYEKEE (reference sequence). CDR3 size: 14 residues. Trimming shortened V by 1 base and J by 7 bases, and 9 bases separated the two germline ends. CDR3 nucleotide sequence: TGTGCCAGCAGCTTGAGGGTCCTGAATTCACCCCTCCACTTT. Protein: CASSLRVLNSPLHF.

The rearrangement links TRBV27 to TRBJ2-7; D is undetermined. V shed 9 bases and J shed 3 bases, with 12 bases lying between them. Germline V lookup: CDR1 MNHEY, CDR2 SMNVEV (reference sequence). The CDR3 has 12 residues. The CDR3 DNA follows: TGTGCCAGTAGAAACACCTTCTACGAGCAGTACTTC. Protein product: CASRNTFYEQYF.

The V and J genes are TRBV5-1 and TRBJ1-6, with D possibly being TRBD1 (5 bases). In germline, CDR1 is SGHRS, CDR2 YFSETQ. Trimming cost V 3 bases and J 15 bases, with 28 bases left between them. The CDR3 sequence is 17 residues long. CDR3 sequence reads: CASSSTAPGPFNSRLHF. CDR3 bases: TGCGCCAGCAGCTCGACAGCGCCGGGACCGTTCAATTCTCGCCTCCACTTT.

This clonotype was seen a handful of times. The V call is TRBV24-1, the J call TRBJ2-7, with 8 bases matching TRBD1. This CDR3 spans 18 amino acids. Germline CDR1 KGHDR, CDR2 SFDVKD. J gave up 3 bases and V 4 bases, and 16 bases lay outside the gene matches. The chain's CDR3 is CATSDLGRWTGSYYEQYV. CDR3 nucleotide sequence: TGTGCCACCAGTGACTTAGGACGCTGGACAGGGTCATACTACGAGCAGTACGTC.

The chain combines TRBV4-2 with TRBJ2-2; 8 bases are a match to TRBD1. This CDR3 is built from 16 residues. V shed 1 base, J shed 1 base, and the junction held 2 bases outside the gene matches. Germline loops: CDR1 LGHNA, CDR2 YNFKEQ. The CDR3 nucleotides read TGTGCCAGCAGCCAAGCGGGACAGGTGAACACCGGGGAGCTGTTTTTT. Protein product: CASSQAGQVNTGELFF.

The J gene is TRBJ2-7, the V gene TRBV29-1; no definite D call. The germline CDR1 and CDR2 sequences are SQVTM and ANQGSEA. The CDR3 extends over 14 amino acids. Trimming left V 0 bases short and J 2 bases short, with 11 bases between. CDR3 nucleotide sequence: TGCAGCGTTGAAGATCTAGGCCAGCCCTACGAGCAGTACTTC. The encoded protein is CSVEDLGQPYEQYF.

This clonotype occurred a few times. The V gene is TRBV7-2, the J gene TRBJ2-7, with 8 bases identical to TRBD2. The CDR3 extends over 14 amino acids. V was clipped by 1 base and J by 3 bases; unmatched bases: 2. CDR1 is SGHTA and CDR2 is FQGNSA in the germline V gene. This CDR3 is CASSLGTSSYEQYF. The CDR3 coding sequence is TGTGCCAGCAGCTTAGGGACTAGCAGCTACGAGCAGTACTTC.

The rearrangement joins TRBV2 to TRBJ1-3; D is unclear. V lost 7 bases and J 3 bases, leaving 7 bases between the germline ends. The germline gives CDR1 SNHLY, CDR2 FYNNEI. The CDR3 has 12 residues. CDR3 bases: TGTGCCAGCACGAGGGATGGAAACACCATATATTTT. Its protein product is CASTRDGNTIYF.

DNA of the CDR3: TGTGCCAGCAGTCTCCCGGGACAGGCCCAGGGGGAGACCCAGTACTTC. Its translation: CASSLPGQAQGETQYF. This sequence joins TRBV28 and TRBJ2-5; 8 nucleotides line up with TRBD1. The ends lost 5 bases at V and 5 bases at J; junction bases unmatched: 13. The CDR3 extends over 16 amino acids. Germline CDR1 is MDHEN and CDR2 is SYDVKM.

The rearrangement links TRBV7-9 to TRBJ1-1, with D unclear. Per the germline V gene, CDR1 is SEHNR and CDR2 is FQNEAQ (reference sequence). This CDR3 comprises 14 residues. Between the trimmed V and J ends, which lost 8 bases and 1 base, there was a span of 14 bases. The CDR3 DNA reads TGTGCCAGCCCTCGCCCGTTGGCGAACACTGAAGCTTTCTTT. It is translated as CASPRPLANTEAFF.

This clonotype has just a few counts. The rearrangement joins TRBV18 to TRBJ1-2; the D gene is possibly TRBD1 (5 bases). Germline V gene sequence: CDR1 KGHSH, CDR2 LQKENI. Trimming shortened V by 3 bases and J by 6 bases, and 11 bases separated the two germline ends. This CDR3 has 13 residues. CDR3: CASSPSGMDGYTF. In nucleotides, the CDR3 is TGTGCCAGCTCACCGTCAGGGATGGATGGCTACACCTTC.

This clonotype was recorded at least ten times. V is TRBV29-1 and J is TRBJ2-4; the D gene is possibly TRBD1 (6 bases). The CDR3 runs 10 residues. With 6 bases removed from V and 8 bases from J, the gap between germline ends came to 8 bases. Germline lookup yields CDR1 SQVTM and CDR2 ANQGSEA. CDR3 protein: CSVAGDIQYF. The CDR3 DNA sequence: TGCAGCGTCGCAGGGGACATTCAGTACTTC.

In its sample, this clonotype was seen a few times. This chain uses TRBV9 with TRBJ2-7; D perhaps matches TRBD1 (5 bases). Per germline, CDR1 SGDLS and CDR2 YYNGEE. The V end was cut by 0 bases, the J end by 4 bases, with 14 bases between. The CDR3 contains 15 residues. In DNA form, the CDR3 reads TGTGCCAGCAGCGTAGGAGACAGCTTACCTTACGAGCAGTACTTC. Its translation is CASSVGDSLPYEQYF.

The chain carries TRBV5-6 and TRBJ2-1, with TRBD2 as a possible D gene (5 bases). Germline V gene lookup returns CDR1 SGHDT and CDR2 YYEEEE. This CDR3 region has 15 residues. Trimming took off 1 base at V and 3 bases at J, with 11 bases between the two ends. The CDR3 here is CASSLFDYLYNEQFF. CDR3 sequence (DNA): TGTGCCAGCAGCTTGTTTGACTACCTCTACAATGAGCAGTTCTTC.

This clonotype came up many times. The chain has TRBV7-2 and TRBJ2-7; 7 positions agree with TRBD1. This CDR3 contains 12 residues. J gave up 6 bases and V 6 bases, and 5 bases lay outside the gene matches. Germline V gives CDR1 SGHTA, CDR2 FQGNSA. CDR3 coding DNA: TGTGCCAGCAGTACACCAGGGGGCGAGCAGTACTTC. Amino acid sequence: CASSTPGGEQYF.

This clonotype came up once. The chain links TRBV5-6 to TRBJ2-3, with 9 bases aligning to TRBD2. Germline V gives CDR1 SGHDT, CDR2 YYEEEE. There are 17 residues in the CDR3. The V segment lost 2 bases and the J segment 4 bases; nucleotides outside the gene matches: 11. The CDR3: CASSFLIYSGSPDTQYF. CDR3 in DNA: TGTGCCAGCAGCTTCCTCATCTATAGCGGGAGCCCAGATACGCAGTATTTT.

This clonotype was picked up many times. Relative to the germline gene, one junction end is altered; a read error may explain this. The V gene is TRBV5-1, the J gene TRBJ2-2; D remains ambiguous. This CDR3 comprises 14 residues. CDR1 SGHRS and CDR2 YFSETQ come from the germline V gene. CDR3 sequence: CASSLGSNTGELFF. The CDR3 DNA is TGTGCCAGCAGCTTGGGGTCGAACACCGGGGAGCTGTTTTTT.

This clonotype was detected many times. This sequence joins TRBV5-1 and TRBJ1-4; 8 bases match TRBD1. Per the germline V gene, CDR1 is SGHRS and CDR2 is YFSETQ. V trimming: 4 bases; J trimming: 5 bases; junction bases outside the gene matches: 4. This CDR3 has 14 amino acids. The CDR3 DNA reads as TGCGCCAGCAGCCAACGGACAGGGAATGAAAAACTGTTTTTT. This sequence encodes CASSQRTGNEKLFF.

This clonotype was seen a handful of times. The chain couples TRBV7-8 to TRBJ2-1; TRBD2 matches at 14 bases. The CDR3 is made up of 19 amino acids. With V trimmed by 3 bases and J by 2 bases, 9 bases remained unmatched. Germline V lookup: CDR1 SGHVS, CDR2 FQNEAQ. DNA of the CDR3: TGTGCCAGCAGCTTCGACAGGGGACTAGCGGGAGAACCCTACAATGAGCAGTTCTTC. It codes for CASSFDRGLAGEPYNEQFF.